This section outlines one T cell receptor beta chain sequence together with its context. The data are from a study of cytomegalovirus exposure and HLA in healthy donors. The PCR had 60 Vbeta and 13 Jbeta primers. The assay was immunoSEQ multiplex PCR, and TCRdb's table has in-frame clones only and misses some. This sample has about 160,000 clones; 55% to 75% occur once, and the top ten carry approximately 6.5%. CDR1 and CDR2 from the germline V gene are SNHLY and FYNNEI. V was pared by 6 bases and J by 8 bases, with 13 bases between. The CDR3 consists of 13 residues. This rearrangement joins TRBV2 to TRBJ1-4, with D tentatively TRBD1 (5 bases). The TCR originated in a woman aged 55-69 years in good health and CMV-seropositive. Sample: PBMCs. Written as DNA, the CDR3 is TGTGCCAGCAGCGTGGGGCCAAAAGAAAAACTGTTTTTT. Translated, it gives CASSVGPKEKLFF. Drawing the rest from reference TRBV2 and TRBJ1-4, the complete variable domain is EPEVTQTPSHQVTQMGQEVILRCVPISNHLYFYWYRQILGQKVEFLVSFYNNEISEKSEIFDDQFSVERPDGSNFTLKIRSTKLEDSAMYFCASSVGPKEKLFFGSGTQLSVL.